The 16 T cell receptor beta chains listed next were all sequenced from one sample in a study of T cell responses to AZD1222 COVID-19 vaccine. Clones were read by immunoSEQ multiplex PCR, and TCRdb kept only the in-frame ones, dropping some. The sample has roughly 90,000 clones; 75% to 95% are singletons. This sample comprised peripheral blood, obtained on day 0 of MenACWY control vaccination. Source of these receptors: an adult in good health.

The chain recombines TRBV11-2 with TRBJ2-1; no definite D call. The length of the CDR3 is 15 residues. V lost 1 base and J 4 bases, leaving 11 bases between the germline ends. Germline CDR1 reads SGHAT; CDR2 reads FQNNGV. CDR3 loop: CASSLVGSEYNEQFF. The DNA of the CDR3 is TGTGCCAGCAGCTTAGTAGGCTCTGAATACAATGAGCAGTTCTTC. The whole variable domain, filled in from reference TRBV11-2 and TRBJ2-1, reads EAGVAQSPRYKIIEKRQSVAFWCNPISGHATLYWYQQILGQGPKLLIQFQNNGVVDDSQLPKDRFSAERLKGVDSTLKIQPAKLEDSAVYLCASSLVGSEYNEQFFGPGTRLTVL.

CDR3 protein: CASSLEGQPQHF. The DNA of the CDR3 is TGTGCCAGCAGCTTAGAGGGGCAGCCCCAGCATTTT. This chain links TRBV7-2 with TRBJ1-5; the D gene is possibly TRBD1 (5 bases). Trimming stripped 1 base from V and 7 bases from J, with 5 bases between. This CDR3 is 12 amino acids long. Germline V gives CDR1 SGHTA, CDR2 FQGNSA. The entire variable domain, with the rest obtained from reference TRBV7-2 and TRBJ1-5, is as follows: GAGVSQSPSNKVTEKGKDVELRCDPISGHTALYWYRQSLGQGLEFLIYFQGNSAPDKSGLPSDRFSAERTGGSVSTLTIQRTQQEDSAVYLCASSLEGQPQHFGDGTRLSIL.

This sequence joins TRBV10-2 and TRBJ2-1; 8 bases line up with TRBD2. There are 15 residues in the CDR3. J lost 6 bases, V lost 6 bases, and 10 bases had no gene match. Germline values: CDR1 WSHSY, CDR2 SAAADI. In DNA form, the CDR3 reads TGCGCCAGCAGCGTCGGGACTAGTGAGGTCAATGAGCAGTTCTTC. Translation: CASSVGTSEVNEQFF.

The DNA of the CDR3 is TGTGCCAGCAGTTTCAGTTTTGGGAATTCACCCCTCCACTTT. The encoded protein is CASSFSFGNSPLHF. The chain couples TRBV27 to TRBJ1-6; D not certain. The V end was cut by 3 bases, the J end by 7 bases, with 10 bases between. The CDR3 loop spans 14 amino acids. Germline CDR1 and CDR2: MNHEY and SMNVEV (reference sequence).

V gene TRBV5-6 combines with J gene TRBJ2-6; D gene unclear. Trimming took off 2 bases at V and 1 base at J, with 4 bases between the two ends. There are 14 residues in the CDR3. CDR1 SGHDT and CDR2 YYEEEE come from the germline V gene. The CDR3 bases are TGTGCCAGCAGCTTCGGATCTGGGGCCAACGTCCTGACTTTC. This sequence encodes CASSFGSGANVLTF. Using reference TRBV5-6 and TRBJ2-6 for the parts outside the CDR3, the full variable domain is DAGVTQSPTHLIKTRGQQVTLRCSPKSGHDTVSWYQQALGQGPQFIFQYYEEEERQRGNFPDRFSGHQFPNYSSELNVNALLLGDSALYLCASSFGSGANVLTFGAGSRLTVL.

V and J are TRBV28 and TRBJ1-5; D is possibly TRBD1 (5 bases). Per germline, CDR1 MDHEN and CDR2 SYDVKM. Trimming left V 5 bases short and J 10 bases short, with 21 bases between. This CDR3 comprises 15 residues. The CDR3 nucleotides are TGTGCCAGCAGTCTCACTGGAGGGGTGGCCCCACCCCAGCATTTT. Amino acid sequence: CASSLTGGVAPPQHF.

The CDR3 here is CASSLLDRLFQPQHF. The CDR3 DNA is TGTGCCAGCAGCTTACTTGACAGGCTATTTCAGCCCCAGCATTTT. The V and J genes are TRBV7-8 and TRBJ1-5, with a tentative D call TRBD1 (6 bases). This CDR3 spans 15 amino acids. CDR1 and CDR2 (germline): SGHVS, FQNEAQ. V lost 2 bases and J lost 6, with 14 bases in between.

The genes are TRBV13 and TRBJ1-2; D is unclear. The CDR3 extends over 13 amino acids. Germline assignment: CDR1 PRHDT and CDR2 FYEKMQ (reference sequence). Trimming left V 3 bases short and J 8 bases short, with 13 bases between. CDR3 nucleotides: TGTGCCAGCAGCTTGAATGTAGCCGGAGGCTACACCTTC. Translation: CASSLNVAGGYTF. Full variable domain (remainder filled in from reference TRBV13 and TRBJ1-2): AAGVIQSPRHLIKEKRETATLKCYPIPRHDTVYWYQQGPGQDPQFLISFYEKMQSDKGSIPDRFSAQQFSDYHSELNMSSLELGDSALYFCASSLNVAGGYTFGSGTRLTVV.

V is TRBV4-2 and J is TRBJ2-1; TRBD2 matches 10 bases. CDR3 length equals 18 residues. The junction had 10 bases not matched to a gene; V was cut back by 1 base and J by 4 bases. Germline V gives CDR1 LGHNA, CDR2 YNFKEQ. CDR3 sequence: CASSQALGVSGRYNEQFF. The CDR3 nucleotides are TGTGCCAGCAGCCAAGCCCTCGGCGTTAGCGGGAGGTACAATGAGCAGTTCTTC.

The J gene is TRBJ1-5, the V gene TRBV6-2 or TRBV6-3; 7 nucleotides match TRBD1. Trimming at V came to 6 bases and at J to 0 bases, leaving 5 bases not matched to a gene. This CDR3 contains 15 residues. Germline V gene lookup returns CDR1 MNHEY and CDR2 SVGEGT. The CDR3 region is CASSRGQYSNQPQHF. For the CDR3, the DNA is TGTGCCAGCAGCCGGGGACAGTATAGCAATCAGCCCCAGCATTTT.

This clone has more than one count but fewer than ten. The CDR3 bases are TGCAGCGCAAAGGGCCTAACGGGCGAGCAGTACTTC. Residues: CSAKGLTGEQYF. The V gene is TRBV29-1, the J gene TRBJ2-7; D is undetermined. The CDR3 is made up of 12 amino acids. V lost 7 bases to trimming and J lost 6 bases, with 16 bases between them. Germline CDR1 and CDR2: SQVTM and ANQGSEA.

The V gene is TRBV5-1, the J gene TRBJ1-2; tentative D call: TRBD1 (5 bases). This CDR3 has 13 amino acids. The germline V gene encodes CDR1 SGHRS and CDR2 YFSETQ. V was trimmed by 5 bases and J by 7 bases, leaving 15 bases between them. This CDR3 reads CASRSGGWGGYTF. The CDR3 DNA sequence: TGCGCCAGCAGGTCTGGGGGTTGGGGTGGCTACACCTTC.

The J gene is TRBJ1-2, the V gene TRBV30; TRBD1 is a possible D gene (5 bases). The CDR3 is 13 amino acids. Germline V gene data show CDR1 as GTSNPN and CDR2 as SVGIG (reference sequence). Trimming left V 1 base short and J 4 bases short, with 10 bases between. CDR3 DNA sequence: TGTGCCTGGAGTGGAGCCAGGGCCTATGGCTACACCTTC. Its protein is CAWSGARAYGYTF.

The chain couples TRBV29-1 to TRBJ2-1; TRBD2 matches 8 bases. Germline V gene sequence: CDR1 SQVTM, CDR2 ANQGSEA. The trim removed 7 bases at V and 7 bases at J, leaving 12 bases unmatched. This CDR3 is 14 amino acids long. CDR3 coding DNA: TGCAGCGCCGACCCCGCGGGAGGTTGGAATGAGCAGTTCTTC. It translates to CSADPAGGWNEQFF.

This clone was counted only a few times. The rearrangement links TRBV9 to TRBJ2-5; D might be TRBD1 (5 bases). CDR3 length equals 14 residues. Trimming shortened V by 4 bases and J by 5 bases, and 15 bases separated the two germline ends. Germline V gene data show CDR1 as SGDLS and CDR2 as YYNGEE. CDR3 region: CASSPGNSRETQYF. The CDR3 DNA sequence: TGTGCCAGCAGCCCAGGGAATTCGCGGGAGACCCAGTACTTC.

The rearrangement joins TRBV5-5 to TRBJ2-7; D gene unclear. Germline CDR1 SGHKS, CDR2 YYEKEE (reference sequence). Trimming cost V 4 bases and J 4 bases, with 12 bases left between them. The CDR3 has 13 amino acids. For the CDR3, the DNA is TGTGCCAGCAGCCACTCCGGTCAGTACGAGCAGTACTTC. Its protein is CASSHSGQYEQYF.